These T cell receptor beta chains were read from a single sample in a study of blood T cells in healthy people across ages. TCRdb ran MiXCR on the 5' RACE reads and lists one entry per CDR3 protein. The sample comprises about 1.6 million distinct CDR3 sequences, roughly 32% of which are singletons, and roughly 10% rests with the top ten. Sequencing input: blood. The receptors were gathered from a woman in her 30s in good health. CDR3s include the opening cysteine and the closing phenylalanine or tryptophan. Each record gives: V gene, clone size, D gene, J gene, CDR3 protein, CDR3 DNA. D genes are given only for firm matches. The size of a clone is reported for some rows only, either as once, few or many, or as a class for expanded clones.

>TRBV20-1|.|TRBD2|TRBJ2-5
CSARDPVRGDETQYF
TGCAGTGCTAGAGATCCTGTACGGGGGGATGAGACCCAGTACTTC
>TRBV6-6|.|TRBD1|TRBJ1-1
CASSHGDRLNTEAFF
TGTGCTAGCAGTCACGGGGACAGGCTGAACACTGAAGCTTTCTTT
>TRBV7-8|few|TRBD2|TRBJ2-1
CASSLALFSGSSYNEQFF
TGTGCCAGCAGCTTAGCGCTATTCAGCGGGAGCTCCTACAATGAGCAGTTCTTC
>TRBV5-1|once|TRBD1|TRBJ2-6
CASTRGLSGANVPTF
TGCGCCAGCACCAGGGGGTTATCTGGGGCCAACGTCCCGACTTTC
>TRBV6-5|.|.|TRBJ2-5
CASSYSQGPKTQYF
TGTGCCAGCAGTTACTCACAGGGACCGAAGACCCAGTACTTC
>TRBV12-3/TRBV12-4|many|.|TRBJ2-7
CASSLEGGEQYF
TGTGCCAGCAGCTTAGAGGGAGGCGAGCAGTACTTC
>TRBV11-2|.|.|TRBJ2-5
CASSLDRYSGTQYF
TGTGCCAGCAGCTTAGATAGGTATAGCGGGACCCAGTACTTC
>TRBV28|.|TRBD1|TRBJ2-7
CASSQPGQVTYEQYF
TGTGCCAGCAGCCAACCGGGACAGGTGACCTACGAGCAGTACTTC
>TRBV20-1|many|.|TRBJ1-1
CSASGGRNTEAFF
TGCAGTGCTTCAGGAGGTAGGAACACTGAAGCTTTCTTT
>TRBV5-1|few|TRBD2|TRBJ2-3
CASSLPGLAITDTQYF
TGCGCCAGCAGCTTACCGGGACTAGCCATCACAGATACGCAGTATTTT
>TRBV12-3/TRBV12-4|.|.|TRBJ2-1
CASRGDGENNEQFF
TGTGCCAGCCGAGGGGACGGGGAAAACAATGAGCAGTTCTTC
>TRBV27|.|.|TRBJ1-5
CASSLMGSQPQHF
TGTGCCAGCAGTTTAATGGGGAGTCAGCCCCAGCATTTT
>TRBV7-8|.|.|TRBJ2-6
CASSLDQSSGANVLTF
TGTGCCAGCAGCTTAGATCAGTCCTCTGGGGCCAACGTCCTGACTTTC
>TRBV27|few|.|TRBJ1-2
CASGVRQNYGYTF
TGTGCCAGCGGTGTTCGACAGAACTATGGCTACACCTTC
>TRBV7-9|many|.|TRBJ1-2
CASSRRDGSAYGYTF
TGTGCCAGCAGCCGTCGGGACGGGTCTGCCTATGGCTACACCTTC
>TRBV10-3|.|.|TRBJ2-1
CAISDNNGSSYNEQFF
TGTGCCATCAGTGACAATAACGGGAGCTCCTACAATGAGCAGTTCTTC
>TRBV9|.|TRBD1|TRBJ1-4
CASSVGQGYATNEKLFF
TGTGCCAGCAGCGTGGGACAGGGTTATGCAACTAATGAAAAACTGTTTTTT
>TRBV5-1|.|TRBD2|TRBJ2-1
CASSLSGLAGDNEQFF
TGCGCCAGCAGCTTATCGGGACTAGCGGGAGACAATGAGCAGTTCTTC
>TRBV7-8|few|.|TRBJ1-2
CASSPGSGYGYTF
TGTGCCAGCAGCCCGGGGTCGGGGTATGGCTACACCTTC
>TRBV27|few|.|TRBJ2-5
CASSLSWGAETQYF
TGTGCCAGCAGTTTATCGTGGGGGGCCGAGACCCAGTACTTC
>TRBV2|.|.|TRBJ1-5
CASSSYPAQPQHF
TGTGCCAGCAGTTCGTATCCGGCTCAGCCCCAGCATTTT
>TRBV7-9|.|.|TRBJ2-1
CASPGLYNEQFF
TGTGCCAGCCCCGGACTTTACAATGAGCAGTTCTTC
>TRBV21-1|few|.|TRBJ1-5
CASLTGLRSNQPQHF
TGTGCCAGCCTGACAGGGCTCCGTAGCAATCAGCCCCAGCATTTT
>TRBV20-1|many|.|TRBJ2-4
CSASRGEGIQYF
TGCAGTGCTAGTAGGGGCGAGGGCATTCAGTACTTC
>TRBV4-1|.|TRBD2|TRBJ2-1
CASSQPKLAGGRREQFF
TGCGCCAGCAGCCAACCCAAACTAGCGGGGGGGCGTAGGGAGCAGTTCTTC
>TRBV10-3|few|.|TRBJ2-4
CAISPLGKGSGKNIQYF
TGTGCCATCAGTCCTCTGGGGAAGGGATCGGGCAAAAACATTCAGTACTTC
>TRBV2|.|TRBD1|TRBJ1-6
CASSDTRGLGNSPLHF
TGTGCCAGCAGTGACACAAGGGGGCTGGGGAATTCACCCCTCCACTTT
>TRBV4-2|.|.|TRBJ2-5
CASSQDSSGAGETQYF
TGTGCCAGCAGCCAAGATTCGTCAGGGGCAGGAGAGACCCAGTACTTC
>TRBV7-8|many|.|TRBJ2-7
CASSFRDGAYEQYF
TGTGCCAGCAGTTTCCGGGACGGAGCCTACGAGCAGTACTTC
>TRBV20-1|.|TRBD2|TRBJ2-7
CSARRTSGREQYF
TGCAGTGCTAGACGGACTAGCGGGAGAGAGCAGTACTTC
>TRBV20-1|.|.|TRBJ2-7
CSARDASQDSYEQYF
TGCAGTGCTAGAGATGCCAGCCAGGACTCCTACGAGCAGTACTTC
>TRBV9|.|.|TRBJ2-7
CASSARPYEQYF
TGTGCCAGCAGCGCCCGACCCTACGAGCAGTACTTC
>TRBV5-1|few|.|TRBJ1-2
CASSLDSGGLKGYTF
TGCGCCAGCAGCTTGGATTCCGGGGGGCTAAAAGGCTACACCTTC
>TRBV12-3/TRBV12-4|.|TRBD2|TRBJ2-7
CASGRRTSGSLGSYEQYF
TGTGCCAGCGGCAGACGGACTAGCGGGAGTCTTGGCTCCTACGAGCAGTACTTC
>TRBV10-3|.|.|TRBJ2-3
CAISESRTATDTQYF
TGTGCCATCAGTGAGTCGAGAACGGCCACAGATACGCAGTATTTT
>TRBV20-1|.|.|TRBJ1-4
CSAPKPVSNEKLFF
TGCAGTGCTCCGAAACCGGTTTCTAATGAAAAACTGTTTTTT
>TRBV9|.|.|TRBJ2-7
CASSVDWTTYEQYF
TGTGCCAGCAGCGTCGACTGGACCACCTACGAGCAGTACTTC
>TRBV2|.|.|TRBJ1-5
CASSVHEGNQPQHF
TGTGCCAGCAGTGTCCACGAGGGCAATCAGCCCCAGCATTTT
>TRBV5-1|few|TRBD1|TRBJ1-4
CASRAQGANEKLFF
TGCGCCAGCAGAGCACAGGGGGCTAATGAAAAACTGTTTTTT
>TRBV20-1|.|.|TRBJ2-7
CSARGTKYEQYF
TGCAGTGCTAGAGGGACCAAATACGAGCAGTACTTC
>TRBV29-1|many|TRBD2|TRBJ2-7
CSVEETSGSFYEQYF
TGCAGCGTTGAAGAAACTAGCGGGAGTTTCTACGAGCAGTACTTC
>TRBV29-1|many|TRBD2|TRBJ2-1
CSVVRERNEQFF
TGCAGCGTTGTGCGGGAGAGAAATGAGCAGTTCTTC
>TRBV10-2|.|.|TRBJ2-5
CASGSQSGQRSQYF
TGCGCCAGCGGGTCTCAGTCAGGTCAACGATCGCAGTACTTC
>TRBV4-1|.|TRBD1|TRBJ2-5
CASSPKEVLTGAQETQYF
TGCGCCAGCAGCCCCAAGGAGGTCCTGACAGGGGCACAAGAGACCCAGTACTTC
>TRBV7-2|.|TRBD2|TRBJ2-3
CASSSLVAGGASDTQYF
TGTGCCAGCAGCTCTTTAGTGGCGGGGGGAGCGTCAGATACGCAGTATTTT
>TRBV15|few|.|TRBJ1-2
CATSRNNIRGGDGYTF
TGTGCCACCAGCAGAAATAACATCAGGGGCGGCGATGGCTACACCTTC
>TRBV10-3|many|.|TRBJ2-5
CAISESGPRETQYF
TGTGCCATCAGTGAGTCCGGCCCTCGAGAGACCCAGTACTTC
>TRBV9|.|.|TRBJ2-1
CASSVGTLDGNEQFF
TGTGCCAGCAGCGTAGGGACCCTGGATGGTAATGAGCAGTTCTTC